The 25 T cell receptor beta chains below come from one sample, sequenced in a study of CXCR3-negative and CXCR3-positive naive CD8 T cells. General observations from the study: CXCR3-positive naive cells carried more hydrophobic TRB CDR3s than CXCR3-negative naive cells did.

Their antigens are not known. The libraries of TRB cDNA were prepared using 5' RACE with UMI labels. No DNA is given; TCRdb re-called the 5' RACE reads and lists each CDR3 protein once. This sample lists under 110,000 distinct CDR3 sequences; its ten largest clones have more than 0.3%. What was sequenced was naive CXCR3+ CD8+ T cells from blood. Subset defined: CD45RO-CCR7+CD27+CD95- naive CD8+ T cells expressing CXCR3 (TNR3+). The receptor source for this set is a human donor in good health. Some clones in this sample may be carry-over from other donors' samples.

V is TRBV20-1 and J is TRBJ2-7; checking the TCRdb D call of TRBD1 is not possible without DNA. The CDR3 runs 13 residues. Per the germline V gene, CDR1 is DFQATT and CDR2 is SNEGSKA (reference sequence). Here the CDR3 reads CSGRGQGTYEQYF.

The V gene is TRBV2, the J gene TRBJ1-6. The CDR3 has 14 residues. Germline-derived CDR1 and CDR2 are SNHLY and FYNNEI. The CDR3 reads CASSTGLYNSPLHF.

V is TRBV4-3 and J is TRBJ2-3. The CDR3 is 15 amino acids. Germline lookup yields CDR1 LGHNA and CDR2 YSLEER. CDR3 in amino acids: CASSQEWGSTDTQYF.

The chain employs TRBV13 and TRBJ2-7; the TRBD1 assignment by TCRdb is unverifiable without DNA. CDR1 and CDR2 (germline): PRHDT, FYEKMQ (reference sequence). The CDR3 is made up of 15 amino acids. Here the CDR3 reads CASSLAGAGTYEQYF.

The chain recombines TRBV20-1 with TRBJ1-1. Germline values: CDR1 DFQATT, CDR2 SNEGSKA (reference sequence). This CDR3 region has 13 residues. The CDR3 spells CSARGSSETEAFF.

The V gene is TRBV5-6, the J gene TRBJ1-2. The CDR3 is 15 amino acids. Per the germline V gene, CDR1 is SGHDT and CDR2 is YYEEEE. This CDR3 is CASSPSEDDDYGYTF.

The CDR3 loop is CASSSTTGGNNEKLFF. J is TRBJ1-4 and V is TRBV7-9; TCRdb names TRBD1, which stays unverified in the absence of DNA. Germline V CDR1 and CDR2: SEHNR, FQNEAQ (reference sequence). The CDR3 extends over 16 amino acids.

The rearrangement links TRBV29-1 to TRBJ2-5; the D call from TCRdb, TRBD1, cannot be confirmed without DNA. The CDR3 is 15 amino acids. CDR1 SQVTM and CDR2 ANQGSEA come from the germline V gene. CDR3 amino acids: CSVYQLKDRAETQYF.

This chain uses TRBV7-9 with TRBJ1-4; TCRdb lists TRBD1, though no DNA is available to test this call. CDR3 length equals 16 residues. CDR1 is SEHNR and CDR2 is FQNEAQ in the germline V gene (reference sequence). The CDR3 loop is CASSPRDIATNEKLFF.

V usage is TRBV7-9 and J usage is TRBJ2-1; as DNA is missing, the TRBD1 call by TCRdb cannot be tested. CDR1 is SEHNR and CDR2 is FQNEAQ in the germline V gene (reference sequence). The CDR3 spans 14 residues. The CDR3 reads CASPLPGPTFEQFF.

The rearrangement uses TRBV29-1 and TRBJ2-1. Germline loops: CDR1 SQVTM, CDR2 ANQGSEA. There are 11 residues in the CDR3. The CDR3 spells CSVVAINEQFF.

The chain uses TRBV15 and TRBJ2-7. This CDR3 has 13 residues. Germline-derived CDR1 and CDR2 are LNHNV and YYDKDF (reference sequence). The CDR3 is CATSRDGTAEQYF.

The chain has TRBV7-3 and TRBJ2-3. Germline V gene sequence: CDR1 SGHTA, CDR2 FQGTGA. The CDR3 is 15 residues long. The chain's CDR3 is CASSLQPISTDTQYF. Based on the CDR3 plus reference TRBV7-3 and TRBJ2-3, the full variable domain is GAGVSQTPSNKVTEKGKYVELRCDPISGHTALYWYRQSLGQGPEFLIYFQGTGAADDSGLPNDRFFAVRPEGSVSTLKIQRTERGDSAVYLCASSLQPISTDTQYFGPGTRLTVL.

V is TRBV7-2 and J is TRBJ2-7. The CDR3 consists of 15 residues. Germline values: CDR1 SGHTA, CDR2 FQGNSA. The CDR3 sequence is CASSLAPSWVYEQYF. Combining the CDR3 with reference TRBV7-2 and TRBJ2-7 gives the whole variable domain GAGVSQSPSNKVTEKGKDVELRCDPISGHTALYWYRQSLGQGLEFLIYFQGNSAPDKSGLPSDRFSAERTGGSVSTLTIQRTQQEDSAVYLCASSLAPSWVYEQYFGPGTRLTVT.

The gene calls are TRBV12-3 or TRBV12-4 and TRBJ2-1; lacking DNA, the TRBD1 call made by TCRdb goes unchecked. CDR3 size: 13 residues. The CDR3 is CASSLTGYNEQFF.

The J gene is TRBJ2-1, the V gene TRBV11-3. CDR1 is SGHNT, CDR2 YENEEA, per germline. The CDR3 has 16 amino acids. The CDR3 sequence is CASSLDGGSSYNEQFF.

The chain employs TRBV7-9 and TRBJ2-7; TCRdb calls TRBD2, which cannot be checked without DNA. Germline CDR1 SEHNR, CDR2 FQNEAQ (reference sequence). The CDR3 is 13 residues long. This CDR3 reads CASSPPAGKEQYF.

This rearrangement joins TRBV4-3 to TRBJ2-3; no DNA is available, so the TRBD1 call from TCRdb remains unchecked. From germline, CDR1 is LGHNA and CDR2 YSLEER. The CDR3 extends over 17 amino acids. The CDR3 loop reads CASSQDRVQGGTDTQYF.

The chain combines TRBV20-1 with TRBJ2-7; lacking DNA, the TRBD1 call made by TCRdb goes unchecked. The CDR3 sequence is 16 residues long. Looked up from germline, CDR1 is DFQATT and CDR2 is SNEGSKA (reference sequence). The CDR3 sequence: CSAPAPFPAGSYEQYF.

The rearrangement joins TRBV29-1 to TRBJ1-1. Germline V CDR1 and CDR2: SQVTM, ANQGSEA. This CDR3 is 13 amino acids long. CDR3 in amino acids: CIVVGQVQAEAFF. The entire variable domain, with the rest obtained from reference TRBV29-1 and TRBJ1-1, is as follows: SAVISQKPSRDICQRGTSLTIQCQVDSQVTMMFWYRQQPGQSLTLIATANQGSEATYESGFVIDKFPISRPNLTFSTLTVSNMSPEDSSIYLCIVVGQVQAEAFFGQGTRLTVV.

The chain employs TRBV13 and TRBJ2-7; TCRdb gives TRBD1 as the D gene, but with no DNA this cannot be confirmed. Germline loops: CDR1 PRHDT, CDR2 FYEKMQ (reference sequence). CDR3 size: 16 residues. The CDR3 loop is CASSPNPGQGEFEQYF. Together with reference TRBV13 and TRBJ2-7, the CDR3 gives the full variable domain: AAGVIQSPRHLIKEKRETATLKCYPIPRHDTVYWYQQGPGQDPQFLISFYEKMQSDKGSIPDRFSAQQFSDYHSELNMSSLELGDSALYFCASSPNPGQGEFEQYFGPGTRLTVT.

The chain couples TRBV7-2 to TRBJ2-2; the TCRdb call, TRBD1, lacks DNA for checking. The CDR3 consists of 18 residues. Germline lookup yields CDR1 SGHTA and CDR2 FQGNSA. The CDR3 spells CASSLALMTGAGAGELFF.

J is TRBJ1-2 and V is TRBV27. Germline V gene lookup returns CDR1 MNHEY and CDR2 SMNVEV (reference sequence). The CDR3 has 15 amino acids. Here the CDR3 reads CASSLSGLANYGYTF.

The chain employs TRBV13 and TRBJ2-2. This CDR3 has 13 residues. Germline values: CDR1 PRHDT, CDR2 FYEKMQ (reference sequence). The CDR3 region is CASSLVQTGELFF.

The CDR3 loop is CASGAGSYEQYF. V gene TRBV9 combines with J gene TRBJ2-7. Germline V CDR1 and CDR2: SGDLS, YYNGEE. CDR3 size: 12 residues. The full variable domain, in which reference TRBV9 and TRBJ2-7 provide the parts outside the CDR3, is DSGVTQTPKHLITATGQRVTLRCSPRSGDLSVYWYQQSLDQGLQFLIQYYNGEERAKGNILERFSAQQFPDLHSELNLSSLELGDSALYFCASGAGSYEQYFGPGTRLTVT.